This T cell receptor beta chain was profiled in a study of glioma-infiltrating T cells after dendritic cell vaccination. Study results and limitations: Longer survival after dendritic cell vaccination followed higher pretreatment TIL content.

The junction had 7 bases not matched to a gene; V was cut back by 6 bases and J by 2 bases. The germline gives CDR1 MNHNS, CDR2 SASEGT. The CDR3 extends over 14 amino acids. Of note for this clone: Its antigen is not identified.

Primers: 60 V beta forward and 13 J beta reverse. Clones were read by immunoSEQ multiplex PCR, and TCRdb kept only the in-frame ones, dropping some. The sample comprises 90,000 to 110,000 clones, around 90% of which are singletons, and over 2.5% rests with the top ten. This sample's time point: after dendritic cell vaccination, including at tumor progression/relapse. The receptor comes from a human donor with glioblastoma. This chain joins TRBV6-1 and TRBJ2-7; 7 nucleotides align to TRBD2. The sequencing here drew on blood, taken after dendritic cell vaccination. The CDR3 loop reads CASRPLASTYEQYF. CDR3 DNA sequence: TGTGCCAGCAGGCCACTAGCGTCGACCTACGAGCAGTACTTC.